The 10 T cell receptor beta chains listed next were all sequenced from one sample in a study of shared clonotypes between healthy human individuals. Libraries were prepared by immunoSEQ multiplex PCR; TCRdb keeps only in-frame clonotypes and omits some of them. The table shows more than 2,000,000 clones, with 90% to 95% occurring only once. Input material: naive CD4+ T cells sorted from blood. Subset meaning: CD45RA+ positively selected. The origin of the receptors is a man aged 18 to 30 in good health.

V gene TRBV11-2 combines with J gene TRBJ2-1; D unresolved. Germline V gives CDR1 SGHAT, CDR2 FQNNGV. Trimming took 3 bases from V and 9 from J, leaving 9 bases between them. The CDR3 contains 12 residues. The CDR3 here is CASSFQGPEQFF. The CDR3 DNA is TGTGCCAGCAGCTTCCAAGGGCCTGAGCAGTTCTTC.

The CDR3 loop is CASSLSVGQLYGYTF. CDR3 sequence (DNA): TGTGCCAGCAGTTTATCGGTCGGACAGCTTTATGGCTACACCTTC. The chain has TRBV27 and TRBJ1-2; D perhaps matches TRBD1 (6 bases). CDR1 MNHEY and CDR2 SMNVEV come from the germline V gene (reference sequence). The CDR3 has 15 amino acids. V was pared by 0 bases and J by 5 bases, with 13 bases between.

This clone came up once. The rearrangement joins TRBV6-1 to TRBJ2-5; 7 bases map to TRBD1. CDR3 size: 15 residues. From germline, CDR1 is MNHNS and CDR2 SASEGT. After removal of 7 bases from V and 5 bases from J, the junction contained 13 bases not matched to a gene. CDR3 in amino acids: CASTREGAALETQYF. The CDR3 DNA follows: TGTGCCAGCACCCGCGAGGGGGCCGCTCTGGAGACCCAGTACTTC.

As to this clone: Other nucleotide sequences in the sample specify the same CDR3. The CDR3: CASSVTGESYNEQFF. CDR3 in DNA: TGTGCCAGCAGCGTCACAGGGGAGAGTTACAATGAGCAGTTCTTC. The V call is TRBV9, the J call TRBJ2-1, with 7 bases lining up with TRBD1. The CDR3 spans 15 residues. J gave up 4 bases and V 2 bases, and 6 bases lay outside the gene matches. Per germline, CDR1 SGDLS and CDR2 YYNGEE.

This clone has a single count. The CDR3 nucleotides read TGTGCCAGCAGTCGCTTGGGGCGGGAGCAGTTCTTC. Translation gives CASSRLGREQFF. The chain joins TRBV27 to TRBJ2-1; TRBD1 might be the D (5 bases). In germline, CDR1 is MNHEY, CDR2 SMNVEV (reference sequence). The CDR3 loop spans 12 amino acids. Trimming cost V 5 bases and J 10 bases, with 12 bases left between them.

The chain uses TRBV9 and TRBJ2-1; 9 bases align to TRBD1. The CDR3 has 15 residues. Germline V gene sequence: CDR1 SGDLS, CDR2 YYNGEE. The junction had 5 bases not matched to a gene; V was cut back by 2 bases and J by 5 bases. CDR3 loop: CASSVSGTGNNEQFF. CDR3 coding DNA: TGTGCCAGCAGCGTCTCCGGGACAGGGAACAATGAGCAGTTCTTC.

V and J are TRBV9 and TRBJ1-2; tentatively, D is TRBD1 (5 bases). Trimming took 3 bases from V and 8 from J, leaving 17 bases between them. There are 14 residues in the CDR3. CDR1 and CDR2 from the germline V gene are SGDLS and YYNGEE. CDR3 amino acids: CASSAASGGDGYTF. CDR3 bases: TGTGCCAGCAGCGCCGCCTCGGGGGGTGACGGCTACACCTTC.

CDR3 sequence: CASSYSSGVPSYEQYF. The CDR3 DNA sequence: TGTGCCAGCAGTTACTCCAGCGGGGTTCCTTCCTACGAGCAGTACTTC. The chain joins TRBV6-5 to TRBJ2-7; TRBD2 agrees at 7 bases. Germline CDR1 MNHEY, CDR2 SVGAGI. This CDR3 is 16 amino acids long. The V and J ends lost 0 bases and 1 base, in that order; junction bases with no gene match: 6.

This clone has more than one count but fewer than ten. Other DNA sequences from this sample encode an identical CDR3 as well. The chain uses TRBV18 and TRBJ1-1; possibly TRBD1 for D (6 bases). This CDR3 spans 13 amino acids. Trimming stripped 0 bases from V and 5 bases from J, with 7 bases between. The germline V gene encodes CDR1 KGHSH and CDR2 LQKENI. The CDR3 sequence is CASSPPGGTEAFF. Here the CDR3 DNA reads TGTGCCAGCTCACCACCAGGGGGTACTGAAGCTTTCTTT.

The chain recombines TRBV5-5 with TRBJ2-7, with 7 bases that match TRBD1. The CDR3 has 12 residues. V dropped 4 bases and J dropped 2; count of bases not matched to a gene: 0. Germline-derived CDR1 and CDR2 are SGHKS and YYEKEE (reference sequence). The DNA for the CDR3 is TGTGCCAGCAGCACAGGGGCCTACGAGCAGTACTTC. It translates to CASSTGAYEQYF.